Each of the 3 T cell receptor beta chains below was sequenced from the same sample in a study of spatial heterogeneity in lung cancer. TCRdb ran MiXCR on the 5' RACE reads and lists one entry per CDR3 protein. The sample contains roughly 23,000 distinct CDR3 sequences, around 4.7% of which appear only once. Time point noted: sample taken at primary tumor resection. From tumor, nontumor lung or frozen PBMC, whole RNA was taken unsorted for sequencing. The material sequenced was PBMCs, taken at surgery. The receptors stem from a male donor with early-stage non-small cell lung cancer.

Many counts were recorded for this clonotype. The V gene is TRBV28, the J gene TRBJ1-4, with D unclear. Per germline, CDR1 MDHEN and CDR2 SYDVKM. Trimming cost V 3 bases and J 0 bases, with 5 bases left between them. The length of the CDR3 is 14 residues. CDR3 sequence: CASSFGATNEKLFF. Written as DNA, the CDR3 is TGTGCCAGCAGTTTCGGTGCAACTAATGAAAAACTGTTTTTT.

This clonotype has at least ten counts. This chain connects TRBV7-9 to TRBJ2-7, with 8 nucleotides matching TRBD2. V trimming: 2 bases; J trimming: 5 bases; junction bases outside the gene matches: 5. This CDR3 has 14 amino acids. Germline CDR1 SEHNR, CDR2 FQNEAQ (reference sequence). The CDR3 is CASSLSGGGDEQYF. The CDR3 nucleotides read TGTGCCAGCAGCTTAAGCGGGGGAGGCGACGAGCAGTACTTC.

This clonotype was recorded at least ten times. This chain uses TRBV5-5 with TRBJ2-7; no clear D. CDR1 is SGHKS and CDR2 is YYEKEE in the germline V gene (reference sequence). V lost 2 bases, J lost 4 bases, and 10 bases lay in between. The CDR3 contains 13 residues. The CDR3: CASSFTESYEQYF. CDR3 sequence (DNA): TGTGCCAGCAGCTTCACGGAATCATACGAGCAGTACTTC.